There are a few counts of the clone carrying this T cell receptor beta chain. The antigen is unknown. The data are from a study of T cells after yellow fever vaccination. Study-level results: Compared with primary, the secondary response was weaker and peaked at day 5, not 15. Subsequent booster samples again held most clones from primary vaccination (under 98% CD4, about 86% CD8).

Trimming took off 4 bases at V and 7 bases at J, with 10 bases between the two ends. Per the germline V gene, CDR1 is GTSNPN and CDR2 is SVGIG (reference sequence). This CDR3 is built from 12 residues. Each CDR3 protein is one row after TCRdb ran MiXCR on the 5' RACE reads. The sample yields 200,000 to 300,000 distinct CDR3 sequences, under 15% seen once. V usage is TRBV30 and J usage is TRBJ2-2; D ambiguous. Sequencing used CD4+ T cells sorted from PBMCs, obtained 45 days after the yellow fever booster vaccination. The origin of this receptor is a man aged 25-45 years who received the YFV17D yellow fever vaccine. In nucleotides, the CDR3 is TGTGCCTGGATTAATATGGGCGGGGAGCTGTTTTTT. The encoded protein is CAWINMGGELFF.